This T cell receptor beta chain was sequenced during a study of T-cell reconstitution after alpha-beta-depleted transplantation in children. Study findings and constraints: From surviving recipient T cells and thymic progenitors came the high day-60 TCRbeta diversity observed in some patients. Where alpha-beta T cells came from about two months after transplant was reportedly several hundred expanded graft clones. Newly made T cells mostly supplied T-cell counts and diversity one year after transplant.

Preparation of the TCRbeta library used unique molecular identifiers. TCRdb independently ran MiXCR on the PCR reads; one entry per CDR3 protein. Among some 550,000 distinct CDR3 sequences listed, under 25% were seen once. Germline assignment: CDR1 MNHEY and CDR2 SVGAGI. This CDR3 comprises 17 residues. Trimming at V came to 1 base and at J to 4 bases, leaving 12 bases not matched to a gene. A word on this clonotype: Antigen unknown.

The chain is built from TRBV6-5 and TRBJ2-5, with TRBD1 matching 7 bases. The sequence was collected from a boy under three years old who had a stem cell transplant for acute myeloid leukemia, so the T cells may come from the graft donor. The sequencing here drew on PBMCs, mostly from graft donor cells, taken 360 days after TCRalphabeta/CD19-depleted stem cell transplant. The chain's CDR3 is CASSYFPIGQDGETQYF. The DNA for the CDR3 is TGTGCCAGCAGTTACTTCCCGATTGGACAGGACGGAGAGACCCAGTACTTC.